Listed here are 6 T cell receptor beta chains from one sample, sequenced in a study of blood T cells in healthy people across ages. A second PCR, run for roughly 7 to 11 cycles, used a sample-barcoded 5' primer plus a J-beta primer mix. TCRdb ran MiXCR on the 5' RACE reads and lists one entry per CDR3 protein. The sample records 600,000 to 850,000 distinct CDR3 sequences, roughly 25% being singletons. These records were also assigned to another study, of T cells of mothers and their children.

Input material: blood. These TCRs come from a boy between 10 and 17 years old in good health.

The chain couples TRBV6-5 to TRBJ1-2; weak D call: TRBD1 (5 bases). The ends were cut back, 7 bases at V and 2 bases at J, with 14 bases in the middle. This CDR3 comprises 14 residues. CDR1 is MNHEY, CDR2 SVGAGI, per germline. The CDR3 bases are TGTGCCAGCAATTTGAGGGGCAGAAACTATGGCTACACCTTC. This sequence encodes CASNLRGRNYGYTF.

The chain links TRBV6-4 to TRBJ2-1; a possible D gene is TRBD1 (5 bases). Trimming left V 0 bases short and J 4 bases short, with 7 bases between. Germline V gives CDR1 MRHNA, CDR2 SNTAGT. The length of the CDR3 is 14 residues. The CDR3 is CASSDSAGYNEQFF. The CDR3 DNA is TGTGCCAGCAGTGACTCGGCAGGGTACAATGAGCAGTTCTTC.

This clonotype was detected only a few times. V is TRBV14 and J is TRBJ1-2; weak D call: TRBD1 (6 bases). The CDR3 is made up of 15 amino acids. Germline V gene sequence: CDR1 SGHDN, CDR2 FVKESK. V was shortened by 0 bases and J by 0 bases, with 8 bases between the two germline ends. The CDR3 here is CASSQERTANYGYTF. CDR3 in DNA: TGTGCCAGCAGCCAAGAGAGGACAGCTAACTATGGCTACACCTTC.

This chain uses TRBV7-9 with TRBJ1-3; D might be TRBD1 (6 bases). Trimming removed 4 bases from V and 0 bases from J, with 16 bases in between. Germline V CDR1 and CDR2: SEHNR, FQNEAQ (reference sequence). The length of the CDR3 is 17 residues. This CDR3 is CASSSIQGVSSGNTIYF. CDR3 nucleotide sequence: TGTGCCAGCAGCTCGATACAGGGAGTCAGCTCTGGAAACACCATATATTTT.

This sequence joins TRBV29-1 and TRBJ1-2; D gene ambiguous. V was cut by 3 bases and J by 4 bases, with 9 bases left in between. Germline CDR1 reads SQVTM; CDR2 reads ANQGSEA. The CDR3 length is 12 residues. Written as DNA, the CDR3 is TGCAGCGTTGAGGAGGTCCTCTATGGCTACACCTTC. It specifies CSVEEVLYGYTF.

The CDR3 is CASSTGTSGSGATDTQYF. CDR3 nucleotides: TGTGCCAGCAGCACCGGGACTAGCGGGAGTGGTGCAACAGATACGCAGTATTTT. The rearrangement links TRBV7-8 to TRBJ2-3; 14 bases map to TRBD2. In germline, CDR1 is SGHVS, CDR2 FQNEAQ. The CDR3 spans 18 residues. V dropped 5 bases and J dropped 3; count of bases not matched to a gene: 10. Filled out from reference TRBV7-8 and TRBJ2-3, the complete variable domain reads GAGVSQSPRYKVAKRGQDVALRCDPISGHVSLFWYQQALGQGPEFLTYFQNEAQLDKSGLPSDRFFAERPEGSVSTLKIQRTQQEDSAVYLCASSTGTSGSGATDTQYFGPGTRLTVL.